This T cell receptor (beta chain) derives from a study of T cell repertoires in cytomegalovirus infection. Study-level information: The authors relied on CMV epitopes, both recently identified HLA-C-restricted and well-studied HLA-B-restricted. Public TCR beta signature analysis indicated the presence of both CMV infection and matching HLA type. Study observations and caveats: Dominating the ex vivo response were HLA-C-restricted CMV-specific TCR beta clonotypes. People with CMV and the relevant HLA were identified by cumulative public TCR beta family frequency.

CDR3 length: 15 amino acids. CDR1 and CDR2 (germline): MNHEY, SVGAGI. Between the trimmed V and J ends, which lost 4 bases and 8 bases, there was a span of 17 bases. Using its own MiXCR run on the reads, TCRdb lists one record per CDR3 protein. This table holds around 71,000 distinct CDR3 sequences, roughly 20% found once. A remark on this clonotype: Its antigen remains unknown.

The chain links TRBV6-5 to TRBJ1-4; D gene uncertain. The input for sequencing was CD8+ T cells from cultured PBMCs, taken from culture after CMV antigen stimulation. This TCR was recovered from a human donor in good health (CMV status not recorded). Some clones in this sample may be carry-over from other donors' samples. The CDR3 DNA reads as TGTGCCAGCAGTTCCTTCCCGGGAACTTCAGAAAAACTGTTTTTT. This translates into CASSSFPGTSEKLFF.